One and the same sample provided the 30 T cell receptor beta chains below, sequenced in a study of shared clonotypes between healthy human individuals. CD45RO-negative, CCR7-selected cells formed the naive CD8 fraction, which excluded terminally differentiated effector memory CD45RA+ cells. This table comes from immunoSEQ multiplex PCR, and its TCRdb copy is limited to in-frame clones, with some not included. In the table there are approximately 1.9 million clones, around 93% of which are singletons. What was sequenced was naive CD8+ T cells from PBMCs. These TCRs come from a man in his late teens or twenties in good health. Some clones in this sample may be carry-over from other donors' samples.

This chain uses TRBV7-9 with TRBJ2-5, with a possible D match to TRBD1 (7 bases). This CDR3 contains 16 residues. Germline loops: CDR1 SEHNR, CDR2 FQNEAQ (reference sequence). V was pared by 5 bases and J by 4 bases, with 20 bases between. CDR3 amino acids: CASSITQGGLGETQYF. The CDR3 DNA reads as TGTGCCAGCAGCATAACGCAGGGGGGCCTTGGAGAGACCCAGTACTTC.

This sequence joins TRBV11-3 and TRBJ2-7; D is perhaps TRBD1 (5 bases). In germline, CDR1 is SGHNT, CDR2 YENEEA. The CDR3 has 13 amino acids. V lost 2 bases to trimming and J lost 6 bases, with 11 bases between them. The CDR3 loop reads CASSLLGVPEQYF. The CDR3 nucleotides are TGTGCCAGCAGCTTATTAGGGGTGCCCGAGCAGTACTTC.

The J gene is TRBJ2-7, the V gene TRBV30; a weak D match, TRBD2 (6 bases). V lost 3 bases and J 0 bases, leaving 9 bases between the germline ends. CDR3 size: 13 residues. CDR1 is GTSNPN and CDR2 is SVGIG in the germline V gene (reference sequence). As DNA, the CDR3 is TGTGCCTGGAGCTGGGACTCCTCCTACGAGCAGTACTTC. Translating gives CAWSWDSSYEQYF.

The chain joins TRBV7-9 to TRBJ2-7; possibly TRBD2 for D (5 bases). V lost 7 bases and J 6 bases, leaving 16 bases between the germline ends. The CDR3 contains 13 residues. Per germline, CDR1 SEHNR and CDR2 FQNEAQ (reference sequence). The CDR3 DNA reads as TGTGCCAGCACCTCCCTGTCCCGGGGCGAGCAGTACTTC. It yields the protein CASTSLSRGEQYF. Looking up the rest from reference TRBV7-9 and TRBJ2-7 gives the full variable domain: DTGVSQNPRHKITKRGQNVTFRCDPISEHNRLYWYRQTLGQGPEFLTYFQNEAQLEKSRLLSDRFSAERPKGSFSTLEIQRTEQGDSAMYLCASTSLSRGEQYFGPGTRLTVT.

J is TRBJ2-7 and V is TRBV6-5, with no clear D. Germline V gene lookup returns CDR1 MNHEY and CDR2 SVGAGI. The V end was cut by 0 bases, the J end by 1 base, with 10 bases between. This CDR3 is 15 amino acids long. The CDR3 region is CASSYSLLESYEQYF. The CDR3 coding sequence is TGTGCCAGCAGTTACTCCCTACTCGAATCCTACGAGCAGTACTTC.

This sequence joins TRBV28 and TRBJ2-1; 9 bases agree with TRBD1. The ends lost 5 bases at V and 3 bases at J; junction bases unmatched: 5. The CDR3 is made up of 15 amino acids. The germline gives CDR1 MDHEN, CDR2 SYDVKM. The CDR3 protein is CASSPQTGGYNEQFF. DNA of the CDR3: TGTGCCAGCAGTCCCCAGACAGGGGGCTACAATGAGCAGTTCTTC.

The chain joins TRBV30 to TRBJ2-7; maybe TRBD2 (6 bases). CDR1 is GTSNPN and CDR2 is SVGIG in the germline V gene (reference sequence). V shed 3 bases and J shed 1 base, with 10 bases lying between them. This CDR3 comprises 13 residues. CDR3 sequence reads: CAWRPRGSYEQYF. CDR3 DNA sequence: TGTGCCTGGAGACCCCGGGGGTCCTACGAGCAGTACTTC.

The chain employs TRBV27 and TRBJ1-2; no clear D. This CDR3 contains 13 residues. Germline values: CDR1 MNHEY, CDR2 SMNVEV (reference sequence). Trimming cost V 3 bases and J 5 bases, with 10 bases left between them. The CDR3: CASSLGWGYGYTF. CDR3 DNA: TGTGCCAGCAGTTTGGGTTGGGGTTATGGCTACACCTTC.

The chain carries TRBV28 and TRBJ1-2; D unresolved. With 5 bases removed from V and 4 bases from J, the gap between germline ends came to 11 bases. This CDR3 spans 13 amino acids. Germline values: CDR1 MDHEN, CDR2 SYDVKM. CDR3 DNA: TGTGCCAGCAGTACTATCTCTGGCTATGGCTACACCTTC. As protein: CASSTISGYGYTF.

The genes are TRBV28 and TRBJ2-2, with TRBD1 matching 8 bases. Germline CDR1 and CDR2: MDHEN and SYDVKM. Trimming removed 11 bases from V and 2 bases from J; junction bases left unmatched: 4. This CDR3 has 13 residues. The CDR3 nucleotides are TGTGCCCATCAGGGGGCTAACACCGGGGAGCTGTTTTTT. It codes for CAHQGANTGELFF. Based on the CDR3 plus reference TRBV28 and TRBJ2-2, the full variable domain is DVKVTQSSRYLVKRTGEKVFLECVQDMDHENMFWYRQDPGLGLRLIYFSYDVKMKEKGDIPEGYSVSREKKERFSLILESASTNQTSMYLCAHQGANTGELFFGEGSRLTVL.

The chain uses TRBV6-1 and TRBJ2-1; D remains ambiguous. This CDR3 is 15 amino acids long. V was clipped by 3 bases and J by 0 bases, with 9 bases between them. Germline V gene data show CDR1 as MNHNS and CDR2 as SASEGT. CDR3 bases: TGTGCCAGCAGTGACTACACGTACTCCTACAATGAGCAGTTCTTC. Translating gives CASSDYTYSYNEQFF.

The V and J genes are TRBV6-6 and TRBJ2-2; 7 bases line up with TRBD2. The CDR3 sequence is 15 residues long. Germline lookup yields CDR1 MNHNY and CDR2 SVGAGI (reference sequence). V lost 8 bases to trimming and J lost 2 bases; unmatched junction nucleotides: 8. The CDR3 nucleotides read TGTGCCAGCGGCCGGGAGGCTTTCAACACCGGGGAGCTGTTTTTT. Protein: CASGREAFNTGELFF.

V is TRBV28 and J is TRBJ2-3, with D unclear. The CDR3 contains 16 residues. CDR1 and CDR2 from the germline V gene are MDHEN and SYDVKM. With 2 bases removed from V and 0 bases from J, the gap between germline ends came to 12 bases. The CDR3 region is CASSLRTIQSTDTQYF. The CDR3 coding sequence is TGTGCCAGCAGTTTAAGAACTATACAGAGCACAGATACGCAGTATTTT.

J is TRBJ2-1 and V is TRBV6-1, with D uncertain. Looked up from germline, CDR1 is MNHNS and CDR2 is SASEGT. The V end lost 2 bases, the J end lost 8 bases, and 19 bases lay between the germline ends. The CDR3 runs 16 residues. The CDR3 loop reads CASSEHSSARPYEQFF. CDR3 DNA sequence: TGTGCCAGCAGTGAACACTCGTCAGCGAGACCTTATGAGCAGTTCTTC.

This sequence joins TRBV28 and TRBJ2-3, with 8 bases that match TRBD2. This CDR3 comprises 16 residues. CDR1 is MDHEN, CDR2 SYDVKM, per germline. The trim removed 2 bases at V and 0 bases at J, leaving 4 bases unmatched. The CDR3 region has the DNA TGTGCCAGCAGTTTAAACGGGGGGGTAAGCACAGATACGCAGTATTTT. The encoded protein is CASSLNGGVSTDTQYF.

The J gene is TRBJ1-2, the V gene TRBV29-1, with TRBD1 matching 12 bases. CDR1 is SQVTM, CDR2 ANQGSEA, per germline. The CDR3 is made up of 13 amino acids. With V trimmed by 8 bases and J by 7 bases, 8 bases remained unmatched. This chain's CDR3 is CSTPGQGAGGYTF. CDR3 in DNA: TGCAGCACGCCGGGACAGGGGGCTGGTGGCTACACCTTC.

This chain uses TRBV11-2 with TRBJ2-7; D tentatively fits TRBD1 or TRBD2 (6 bases each). The CDR3 runs 18 residues. V was shortened by 1 base and J by 2 bases, with 21 bases between the two germline ends. Germline V gene sequence: CDR1 SGHAT, CDR2 FQNNGV. CDR3 nucleotides: TGTGCCAGCAGCTTAGTTGGGGGCCCGCGGGGCCCCCCCTACGAGCAGTACTTC. Translation: CASSLVGGPRGPPYEQYF.

V gene TRBV9 combines with J gene TRBJ2-3, with TRBD2 as a possible D gene (6 bases). V lost 3 bases to trimming and J lost 5 bases, with 10 bases between them. The CDR3 consists of 13 residues. Germline V gives CDR1 SGDLS, CDR2 YYNGEE. The CDR3 reads CASSGSGGDTQYF. In DNA form, the CDR3 reads TGTGCCAGCAGCGGTTCCGGGGGAGATACGCAGTATTTT. The full variable domain, completed using reference TRBV9 and TRBJ2-3, is DSGVTQTPKHLITATGQRVTLRCSPRSGDLSVYWYQQSLDQGLQFLIQYYNGEERAKGNILERFSAQQFPDLHSELNLSSLELGDSALYFCASSGSGGDTQYFGPGTRLTVL.

Concerning this clone: Within the sample, other DNA sequences also encode this same CDR3. This chain uses TRBV28 with TRBJ2-5; weak D call: TRBD2 (6 bases). Germline V gives CDR1 MDHEN, CDR2 SYDVKM. V was cut by 0 bases and J by 1 base, with 6 bases left in between. The CDR3 is made up of 14 amino acids. The CDR3 DNA is TGTGCCAGCAGTTTATGGGGACTCCAAGAGACCCAGTACTTC. Amino acids: CASSLWGLQETQYF.

The genes are TRBV10-3 and TRBJ2-7; 8 nucleotides align to TRBD1. The germline gives CDR1 ENHRY, CDR2 SYGVKD. The CDR3 sequence is 20 residues long. V dropped 0 bases and J dropped 0; count of bases not matched to a gene: 16. CDR3 bases: TGTGCCATCAGTGAGTCCGCTGGACAGGGCGTAATATCGCACTCCTACGAGCAGTACTTC. Translated, it gives CAISESAGQGVISHSYEQYF.

V and J are TRBV9 and TRBJ2-7, with unresolved D. From germline, CDR1 is SGDLS and CDR2 YYNGEE. The CDR3 runs 10 residues. The ends were cut back, 9 bases at V and 6 bases at J, with 10 bases in the middle. In DNA form, the CDR3 reads TGTGCCACTAGGAAGGCCGAGCAGTACTTC. Amino acid sequence: CATRKAEQYF. The whole variable domain, filled in from reference TRBV9 and TRBJ2-7, reads DSGVTQTPKHLITATGQRVTLRCSPRSGDLSVYWYQQSLDQGLQFLIQYYNGEERAKGNILERFSAQQFPDLHSELNLSSLELGDSALYFCATRKAEQYFGPGTRLTVT.

The chain couples TRBV25-1 to TRBJ1-4; no firm D call. This CDR3 has 14 amino acids. From germline, CDR1 is MGHDK and CDR2 SYGVNS. Trimming took 6 bases from V and 5 from J, leaving 13 bases between them. The CDR3 reads CASSPWSENEKLFF. The CDR3 nucleotides read TGTGCCAGCAGCCCTTGGTCTGAAAATGAAAAACTGTTTTTT.

The rearrangement uses TRBV7-9 and TRBJ2-1; a possible D gene is TRBD2 (6 bases). The V gene's germline CDR1 is SEHNR and CDR2 FQNEAQ (reference sequence). V was shortened by 1 base and J by 5 bases, with 12 bases between the two germline ends. The CDR3 is 15 amino acids. CDR3 residues: CASSLDGRGDNEQFF. CDR3 sequence (DNA): TGTGCCAGCAGCTTAGACGGGAGAGGGGACAATGAGCAGTTCTTC. The full variable domain, rest sourced from reference TRBV7-9 and TRBJ2-1, is DTGVSQNPRHKITKRGQNVTFRCDPISEHNRLYWYRQTLGQGPEFLTYFQNEAQLEKSRLLSDRFSAERPKGSFSTLEIQRTEQGDSAMYLCASSLDGRGDNEQFFGPGTRLTVL.

The chain couples TRBV5-1 to TRBJ2-1; D gene ambiguous. Germline-derived CDR1 and CDR2 are SGHRS and YFSETQ. The CDR3 sequence is 16 residues long. Trimming stripped 7 bases from V and 2 bases from J, with 19 bases between. DNA of the CDR3: TGCGCCAGCGTTCTGGCCCCAGGTCGCGCCTACAATGAGCAGTTCTTC. It is translated as CASVLAPGRAYNEQFF.

The chain employs TRBV4-3 and TRBJ2-1; D unresolved. The CDR3 loop spans 18 amino acids. V was clipped by 3 bases and J by 4 bases, with 22 bases between them. From germline, CDR1 is LGHNA and CDR2 YSLEER. This chain's CDR3 is CASSHNPAMAGEYNEQFF. CDR3 DNA: TGCGCCAGCAGCCACAATCCCGCCATGGCAGGAGAATACAATGAGCAGTTCTTC.

J is TRBJ2-1 and V is TRBV27; D is unresolved. This CDR3 spans 17 amino acids. V was trimmed by 2 bases and J by 2 bases, leaving 16 bases between them. Germline lookup yields CDR1 MNHEY and CDR2 SMNVEV (reference sequence). As DNA, the CDR3 is TGTGCCAGCAGTTTAGACATTCCTAGTAACCCCTACAATGAGCAGTTCTTC. Encoded protein: CASSLDIPSNPYNEQFF.

The gene calls are TRBV7-9 and TRBJ2-5; D may correspond to TRBD1 or TRBD2 (5 bases each). The DNA end favors TRBJ2-7, so the J call may be wrong. Germline loops: CDR1 SEHNR, CDR2 FQNEAQ (reference sequence). The CDR3 extends over 14 amino acids. This chain's CDR3 is CASSPGTGNYEQYF. DNA of the CDR3: TGTGCCAGCAGCCCCGGGACGGGCAACTACGAGCAGTACTTC.

This chain uses TRBV5-4 with TRBJ1-2; perhaps TRBD1 as D (6 bases). Germline V lookup: CDR1 SGHNT, CDR2 YYREEE (reference sequence). The CDR3 is made up of 16 amino acids. The ends were cut back, 0 bases at V and 8 bases at J, with 20 bases in the middle. Here the CDR3 reads CASSLEGGTATSGYTF. CDR3 coding DNA: TGTGCCAGCAGCTTGGAGGGGGGGACCGCCACGTCAGGCTACACCTTC.

This clone was counted once. V and J are TRBV29-1 and TRBJ2-1, with D possibly TRBD2 on 5 matching bases. This CDR3 has 12 residues. In germline, CDR1 is SQVTM, CDR2 ANQGSEA. Trimming stripped 6 bases from V and 9 bases from J, with 15 bases between. The CDR3 nucleotides are TGCAGCGTCTTGGCAGGAGGACTTGAGCAGTTCTTC. This encodes CSVLAGGLEQFF.

This rearrangement joins TRBV5-6 to TRBJ1-1, with TRBD1 as a possible D gene (6 bases). This CDR3 is 16 amino acids long. Germline CDR1 is SGHDT and CDR2 is YYEEEE. Trimming removed 3 bases from V and 0 bases from J, with 15 bases in between. DNA for the CDR3: TGTGCCAGCAGCTCTCGGGGGGGCAGTATGAACACTGAAGCTTTCTTT. Its protein product is CASSSRGGSMNTEAFF.